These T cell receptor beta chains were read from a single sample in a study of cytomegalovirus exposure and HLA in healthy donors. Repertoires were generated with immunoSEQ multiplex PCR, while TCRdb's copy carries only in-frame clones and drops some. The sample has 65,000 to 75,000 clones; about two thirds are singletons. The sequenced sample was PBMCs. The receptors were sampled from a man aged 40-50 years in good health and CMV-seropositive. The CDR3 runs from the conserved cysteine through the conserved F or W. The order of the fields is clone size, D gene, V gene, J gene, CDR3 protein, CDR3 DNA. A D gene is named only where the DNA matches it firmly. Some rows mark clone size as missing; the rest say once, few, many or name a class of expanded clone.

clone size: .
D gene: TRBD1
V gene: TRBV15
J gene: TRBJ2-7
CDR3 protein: CATSVWTGGTYEQYF
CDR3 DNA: TGTGCCACCAGCGTATGGACAGGGGGGACCTACGAGCAGTACTTC

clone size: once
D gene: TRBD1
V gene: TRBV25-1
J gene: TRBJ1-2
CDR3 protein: CASSLQGTNYGYTF
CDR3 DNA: TGTGCCAGCAGTTTACAGGGGACAAACTATGGCTACACCTTC

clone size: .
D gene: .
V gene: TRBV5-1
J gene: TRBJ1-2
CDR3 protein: CASSLASGYGYTF
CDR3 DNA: TGCGCCAGCAGCTTGGCGTCAGGGTATGGCTACACCTTC

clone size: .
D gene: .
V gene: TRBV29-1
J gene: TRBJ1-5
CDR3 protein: CSVEVGEGGPQHF
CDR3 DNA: TGCAGCGTTGAAGTTGGGGAGGGGGGGCCCCAGCATTTT

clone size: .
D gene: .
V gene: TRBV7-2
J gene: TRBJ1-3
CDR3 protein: CASSPPGGRTGNTIYF
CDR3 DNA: TGTGCCAGCAGCCCGCCCGGGGGGCGCACTGGAAACACCATATATTTT

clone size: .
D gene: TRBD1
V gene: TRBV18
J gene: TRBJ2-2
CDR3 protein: CASSPSTGGTGELFF
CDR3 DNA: TGTGCCAGCTCACCTTCGACAGGGGGTACCGGGGAGCTGTTTTTT

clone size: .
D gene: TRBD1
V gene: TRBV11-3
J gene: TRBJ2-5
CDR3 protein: CASSRRTGLLETQYF
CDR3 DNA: TGTGCCAGCAGCCGCCGGACAGGGCTATTGGAGACCCAGTACTTC

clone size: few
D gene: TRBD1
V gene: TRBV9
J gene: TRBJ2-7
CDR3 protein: CASSVGTGVYEQYF
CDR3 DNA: TGTGCCAGCAGCGTAGGGACAGGCGTCTACGAGCAGTACTTC

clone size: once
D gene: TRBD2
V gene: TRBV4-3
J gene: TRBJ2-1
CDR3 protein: CASSQDLGGGGQFF
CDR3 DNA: TGCGCCAGCAGCCAAGATCTCGGGGGGGGCGGGCAGTTCTTC

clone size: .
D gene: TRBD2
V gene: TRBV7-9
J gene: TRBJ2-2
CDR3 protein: CAGRGGITGELFF
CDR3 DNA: TGTGCCGGCCGGGGGGGCATCACCGGGGAGCTGTTTTTT

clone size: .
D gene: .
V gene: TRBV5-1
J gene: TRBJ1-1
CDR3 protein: CASSSAPRLTTEAFF
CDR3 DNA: TGCGCCAGCAGCTCCGCACCTAGGCTCACCACTGAAGCTTTCTTT

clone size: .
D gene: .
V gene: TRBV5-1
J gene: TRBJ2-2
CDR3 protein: CASSLVGRNRVTGELFF
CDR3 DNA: TGCGCCAGCAGCTTGGTCGGACGGAACAGGGTCACCGGGGAGCTGTTTTTT

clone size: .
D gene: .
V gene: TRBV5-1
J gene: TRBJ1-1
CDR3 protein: CASSFSTDTNTEAFF
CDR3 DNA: TGCGCCAGCAGCTTCTCTACAGACACGAACACTGAAGCTTTCTTT

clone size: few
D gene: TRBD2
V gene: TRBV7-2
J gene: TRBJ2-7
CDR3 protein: CASSLARGEQYF
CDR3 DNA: TGTGCCAGCAGCTTAGCGCGGGGGGAGCAGTACTTC

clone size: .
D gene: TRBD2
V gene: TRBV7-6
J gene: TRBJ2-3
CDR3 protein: CASSNSGAGADTQYF
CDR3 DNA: TGTGCCAGCAGCAATAGCGGTGCGGGGGCAGATACGCAGTATTTT

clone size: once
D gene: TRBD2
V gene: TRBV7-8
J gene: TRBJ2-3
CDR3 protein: CASSPSSGGADTQYF
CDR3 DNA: TGTGCCAGCAGTCCGTCTAGCGGGGGGGCAGATACGCAGTATTTT

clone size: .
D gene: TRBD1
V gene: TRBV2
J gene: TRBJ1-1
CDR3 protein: CASSTGTGNTEAFF
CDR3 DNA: TGTGCCAGCAGTACCGGGACAGGGAACACTGAAGCTTTCTTT

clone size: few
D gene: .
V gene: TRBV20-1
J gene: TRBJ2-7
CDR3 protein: CSANRDYEQYF
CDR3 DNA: TGCAGTGCGAACAGAGACTACGAGCAGTACTTC

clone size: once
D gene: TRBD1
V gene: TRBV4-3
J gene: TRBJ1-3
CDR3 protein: CASSPRTGAGSGNTIYF
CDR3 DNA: TGCGCCAGCAGCCCAAGGACAGGGGCGGGCTCTGGAAACACCATATATTTT

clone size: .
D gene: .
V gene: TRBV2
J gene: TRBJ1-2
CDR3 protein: CASSDMKDSYGYTF
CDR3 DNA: TGTGCCAGCAGCGATATGAAGGACAGCTATGGCTACACCTTC

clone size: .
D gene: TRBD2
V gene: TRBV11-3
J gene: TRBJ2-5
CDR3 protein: CASSYTSGNLQETQYF
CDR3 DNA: TGTGCCAGCAGCTACACTAGCGGGAACTTACAAGAGACCCAGTACTTC

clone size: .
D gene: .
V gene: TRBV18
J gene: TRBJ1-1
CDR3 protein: CASSPNSYTEAFF
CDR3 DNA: TGTGCCAGCTCACCCAACTCGTACACTGAAGCTTTCTTT

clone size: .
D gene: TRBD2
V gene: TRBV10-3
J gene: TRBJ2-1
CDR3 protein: CAIRTGTSGMNSYNEQFF
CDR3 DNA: TGTGCCATCAGGACCGGGACTAGCGGGATGAATTCCTACAATGAGCAGTTCTTC

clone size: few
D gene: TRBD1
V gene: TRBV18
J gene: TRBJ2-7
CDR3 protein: CASSLGQGNGEQYF
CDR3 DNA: TGTGCCAGCTCACTAGGACAGGGCAATGGCGAGCAGTACTTC

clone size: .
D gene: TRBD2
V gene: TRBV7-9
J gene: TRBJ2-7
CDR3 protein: CASSAGLGEQYF
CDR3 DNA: TGTGCCAGCAGCGCTGGACTAGGCGAGCAGTACTTC

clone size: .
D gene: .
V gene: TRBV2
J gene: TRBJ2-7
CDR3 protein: CASSEWLAGNPSYEQYF
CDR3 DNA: TGTGCCAGCAGTGAATGGCTAGCAGGCAACCCCTCCTACGAGCAGTACTTC

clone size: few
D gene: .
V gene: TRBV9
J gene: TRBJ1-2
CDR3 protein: CASSVVGSGYTF
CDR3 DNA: TGTGCCAGCAGCGTAGTCGGGTCGGGCTACACCTTC

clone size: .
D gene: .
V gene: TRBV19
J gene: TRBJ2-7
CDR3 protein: CASRFSQGSYEQYF
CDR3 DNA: TGTGCCAGTAGATTCAGTCAGGGTTCCTACGAGCAGTACTTC

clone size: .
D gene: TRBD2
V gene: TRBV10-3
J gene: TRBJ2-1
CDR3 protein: CAIAGGSPYNEQFF
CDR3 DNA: TGTGCCATCGCTGGCGGGAGTCCCTACAATGAGCAGTTCTTC

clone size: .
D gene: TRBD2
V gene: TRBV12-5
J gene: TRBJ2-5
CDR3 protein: CASGLVRTSGRNEQYF
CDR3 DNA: TGTGCTAGTGGTTTGGTACGGACTAGCGGGAGGAATGAGCAGTACTTC

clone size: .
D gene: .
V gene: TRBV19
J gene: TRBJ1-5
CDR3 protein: CASGPQGNQPQHF
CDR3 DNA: TGTGCCAGTGGTCCCCAGGGTAATCAGCCCCAGCATTTT

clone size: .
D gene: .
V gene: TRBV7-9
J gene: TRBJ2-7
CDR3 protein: CSSSLNGYEQYF
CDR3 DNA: TGTTCCAGCAGCTTAAACGGGTACGAGCAGTACTTC

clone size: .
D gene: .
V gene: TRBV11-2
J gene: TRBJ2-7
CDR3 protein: CASSLGPTYEQYF
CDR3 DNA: TGTGCCAGCAGCTTAGGTCCGACTTACGAGCAGTACTTC

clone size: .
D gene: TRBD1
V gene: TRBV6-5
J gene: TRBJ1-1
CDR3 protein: CASSYSPGGLNTEAFF
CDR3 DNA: TGTGCCAGCAGTTACTCGCCAGGGGGCTTGAACACTGAAGCTTTCTTT

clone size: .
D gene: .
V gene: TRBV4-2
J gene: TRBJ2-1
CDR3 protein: CASSQFQVGEQFF
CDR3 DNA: TGTGCCAGCAGCCAATTTCAGGTCGGTGAGCAGTTCTTC

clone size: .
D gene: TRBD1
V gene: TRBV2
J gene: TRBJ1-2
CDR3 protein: CASIKTGEEGYGYTF
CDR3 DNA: TGTGCCAGCATAAAGACAGGGGAAGAAGGGTATGGCTACACCTTC

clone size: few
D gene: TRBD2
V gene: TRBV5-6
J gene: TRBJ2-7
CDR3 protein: CASSSRTSLGEQYF
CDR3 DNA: TGTGCCAGCAGCTCGAGGACTAGCTTAGGCGAGCAGTACTTC

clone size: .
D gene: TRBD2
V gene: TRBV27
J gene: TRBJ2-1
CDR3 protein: CASSFRPSGTFTHEQFF
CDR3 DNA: TGTGCCAGCAGTTTCCGCCCAAGCGGGACCTTTACTCATGAGCAGTTCTTC

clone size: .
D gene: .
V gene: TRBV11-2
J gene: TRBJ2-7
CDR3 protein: CASSPRDGSYEQYF
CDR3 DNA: TGTGCCAGCAGCCCGCGGGACGGCTCCTACGAGCAGTACTTC

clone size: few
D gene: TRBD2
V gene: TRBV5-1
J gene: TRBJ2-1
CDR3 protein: CASSLSPLAGGHNEQFF
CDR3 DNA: TGCGCCAGCAGCTTGTCTCCCCTAGCGGGAGGGCACAATGAGCAGTTCTTC

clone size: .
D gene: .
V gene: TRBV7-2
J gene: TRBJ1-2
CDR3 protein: CASSLSQGRDGYTF
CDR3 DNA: TGTGCCAGCAGCTTAAGCCAGGGTCGGGATGGCTACACCTTC

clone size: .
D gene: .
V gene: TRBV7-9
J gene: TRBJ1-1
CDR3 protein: CASSLQRTVNTEAFF
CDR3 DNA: TGTGCCAGCAGCCTTCAGAGGACAGTGAACACTGAAGCTTTCTTT

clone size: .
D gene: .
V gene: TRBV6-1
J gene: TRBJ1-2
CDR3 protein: CASSLRENYGYTF
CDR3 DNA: TGTGCCAGCAGCCTCCGGGAGAACTATGGCTACACCTTC

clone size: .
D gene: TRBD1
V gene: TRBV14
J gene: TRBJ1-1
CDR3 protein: CASRPQGDTEAFF
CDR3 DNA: TGTGCCAGCAGACCACAGGGGGACACTGAAGCTTTCTTT

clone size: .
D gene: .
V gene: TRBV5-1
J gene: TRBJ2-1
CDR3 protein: CASSLRPGADEQFF
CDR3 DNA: TGCGCCAGCAGCTTGAGACCCGGTGCGGATGAGCAGTTCTTC

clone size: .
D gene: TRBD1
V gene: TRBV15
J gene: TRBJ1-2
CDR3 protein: CATSRDRWPLNYGYTF
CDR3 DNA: TGTGCCACCAGCAGGGACAGGTGGCCCCTTAACTATGGCTACACCTTC

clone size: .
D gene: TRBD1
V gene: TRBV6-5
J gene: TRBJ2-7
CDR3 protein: CASSYSAAGGFYEQYF
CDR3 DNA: TGTGCCAGCAGTTACTCCGCCGCAGGGGGTTTCTACGAGCAGTACTTC

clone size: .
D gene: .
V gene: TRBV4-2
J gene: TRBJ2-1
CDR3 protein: CASSLSGNEQFF
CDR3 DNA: TGTGCCAGCAGCCTCAGCGGCAATGAGCAGTTCTTC

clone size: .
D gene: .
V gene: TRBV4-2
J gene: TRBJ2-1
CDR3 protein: CASSQAPGSEQFF
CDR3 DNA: TGTGCCAGCAGCCAAGCCCCGGGAAGTGAGCAGTTCTTC

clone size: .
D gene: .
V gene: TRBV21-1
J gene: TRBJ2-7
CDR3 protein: CASSKETRGERAAYEQYF
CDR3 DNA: TGTGCCAGCAGCAAAGAAACTAGAGGTGAGCGGGCGGCCTACGAGCAGTACTTC

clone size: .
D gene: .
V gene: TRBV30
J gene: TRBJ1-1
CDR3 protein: CAWTQRGEAFF
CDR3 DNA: TGTGCCTGGACTCAACGGGGTGAAGCTTTCTTT

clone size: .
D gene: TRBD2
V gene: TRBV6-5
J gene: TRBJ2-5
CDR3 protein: CASSPLGGDQETQYF
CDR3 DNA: TGTGCCAGCAGTCCACTCGGGGGGGACCAAGAGACCCAGTACTTC